Listed below are T cell receptor beta chains from one sample, sequenced in a study of CD8 T cells in ankylosing spondylitis. TCRdb processed the 5' RACE reads anew with MiXCR; each CDR3 protein has one entry. The data contain roughly 230,000 distinct CDR3 sequences, 15% to 20% of them singletons. The sequenced sample was blood, either unsorted or a sorted T cell fraction (not recorded which). The receptors here all came from a male donor with ankylosing spondylitis or in good health (not recorded which). CDR3s include the opening cysteine and the closing phenylalanine or tryptophan. D genes are given only for firm matches. The size of a clone is reported for some rows only, either as once, few or many, or as a class for expanded clones.

J gene | V gene | D gene | clone size | CDR3 DNA | CDR3 protein
TRBJ2-7 | TRBV20-1 | - | few | TGCAGTGCTAGTATCACAGGGAGCTCCTACGAGCAGTACTTC | CSASITGSSYEQYF
TRBJ2-7 | TRBV4-1 | TRBD1 | - | TGCGCCAGCAGCCAAGCGGCAGGGGGCTACGAGCAGTACTTC | CASSQAAGGYEQYF
TRBJ2-1 | TRBV28 | TRBD2 | - | TGTGCCAGCACCGCGGGACTAGCGGGAGTCAATGAGCAGTTCTTC | CASTAGLAGVNEQFF
TRBJ2-2 | TRBV12-3/TRBV12-4 | - | few | TGTGCCAGCAGTTTAGTGGATATCGCGAACACCGGGGAGCTGTTTTTT | CASSLVDIANTGELFF
TRBJ2-1 | TRBV19 | - | - | TGTGCCAGTAGTATCGAGGGAACCTACAATGAGCAGTTCTTC | CASSIEGTYNEQFF
TRBJ2-1 | TRBV27 | TRBD2 | few | TGTGCCAGCAGTCTAGGACTAGCGGGGACGAATGAGCAGTTCTTC | CASSLGLAGTNEQFF
TRBJ2-5 | TRBV7-9 | TRBD2 | few | TGTGCCAGCAGGGCTCCGGGACTAGCGGAAGAGACCCAGTACTTC | CASRAPGLAEETQYF
TRBJ2-5 | TRBV29-1 | TRBD1 | few | TGCAGCGTTTTGGACAGGGCGGAGACCCAGTACTTC | CSVLDRAETQYF
TRBJ2-7 | TRBV27 | TRBD1 | many | TGTGCCAGCCGTGGACAGGGGGCGTACGAGCAGTACTTC | CASRGQGAYEQYF
TRBJ2-7 | TRBV25-1 | - | many | TGTGCCAGCAGTGAATATGACTCTGCCTACGAGCAGTACTTC | CASSEYDSAYEQYF
TRBJ2-5 | TRBV29-1 | - | few | TGCAGCGTTGTGGCAGGGGAAGAGACCCAGTACTTC | CSVVAGEETQYF
TRBJ2-7 | TRBV7-9 | - | few | TGTGCCAGCAGCTTTCCTGACGCCTACGAGCAGTACTTC | CASSFPDAYEQYF
TRBJ2-7 | TRBV5-1 | - | few | TGCGCCAGCAGCTTCTCCGCGCCAGACTACGAGCAGTACTTC | CASSFSAPDYEQYF
TRBJ2-3 | TRBV4-2 | TRBD2 | few | TGTGCCAGCAGCCACGGAAGCGGGGAAGGCACAGATACGCAGTATTTT | CASSHGSGEGTDTQYF
TRBJ2-3 | TRBV12-3/TRBV12-4 | TRBD2 | many | TGTGCCAGCAGTTTACTAGCGGGAGATACGCAGTATTTT | CASSLLAGDTQYF
TRBJ2-7 | TRBV20-1 | - | few | TGCAGTGCTGAGGGACCCGAGTCTTTAGCGCAGTACTTC | CSAEGPESLAQYF
TRBJ2-3 | TRBV27 | - | few | TGTGCCAGCAGTTTAGACTTGCATACGCAGTATTTT | CASSLDLHTQYF
TRBJ2-2 | TRBV29-1 | - | few | TGCAGCGTTACGGCGGCGGGGGAGCTGTTTTTT | CSVTAAGELFF
TRBJ2-1 | TRBV29-1 | TRBD2 | - | TGCAGCGTTGAACCCGGCCTAGCGGGAGCACCCTCCTACAATGAGCAGTTCTTC | CSVEPGLAGAPSYNEQFF
TRBJ2-7 | TRBV3-1 | TRBD2 | - | TGTGCCAGCAGCCTACCGGGACTAGCGGGAGGAGGGAAGCAGTACTTC | CASSLPGLAGGGKQYF
TRBJ2-3 | TRBV28 | TRBD2 | - | TGTGCCAGCAGTTCGACTAGCGGGATAGATACGCAGTATTTT | CASSSTSGIDTQYF
TRBJ2-1 | TRBV6-2/TRBV6-3 | TRBD2 | - | TGTGCCAGCAGTTACCCCCTAGCGGGAGGGATCAATGAGCAGTTCTTC | CASSYPLAGGINEQFF
TRBJ1-5 | TRBV18 | - | - | TGTGCCAGCTCACTAGAACAGGGAAGCAATCAGCCCCAGCATTTT | CASSLEQGSNQPQHF
TRBJ1-1 | TRBV7-2 | - | few | TGTGCCAGCAGCTTATTCCTTTTGGGGGTGAACACTGAAGCTTTCTTT | CASSLFLLGVNTEAFF
TRBJ1-1 | TRBV12-3/TRBV12-4 | - | few | TGTGCCAGCAGCTTCGGACCGGGCAGGGAAGCTTTCTTT | CASSFGPGREAFF
TRBJ2-7 | TRBV7-6 | TRBD1 | few | TGTGCCAGCAGCTCGACAGGGGACAGCTCCTACGAGCAGTACTTC | CASSSTGDSSYEQYF
TRBJ2-7 | TRBV12-3/TRBV12-4 | - | - | TGTGCCAGCAGCCGCGGACTCGAGGAGTACTTC | CASSRGLEEYF